Listed here are 13 T cell receptor beta chains from one sample, sequenced in a study of response to subunit inactivated influenza vaccine. TCRdb called the RT-PCR reads again in MiXCR, with one record for every CDR3 protein. The sample lists hundreds of thousands of distinct CDR3 sequences; 11% were seen once. The same data also contributed to another study, on T cells expressing NK-cell markers. Per that paper: The authors generated TCR beta cDNA through 5'RACE template switching with UMIs.

This specimen consisted of PBMCs from blood, obtained on the day of vaccination. The receptors originated from a man aged 50 to 60 who received an inactivated influenza vaccine.

The table lists this clonotype with many counts. The CDR3 spells CASSLRTGRDTGELFF. The CDR3 region has the DNA TGCGCCAGCAGCCTACGGACAGGGAGGGACACCGGGGAGCTGTTTTTT. The J gene is TRBJ2-2, the V gene TRBV4-1; D is perhaps TRBD1 (8 bases). Germline CDR1 MGHRA, CDR2 YSYEKL. Trimming stripped 4 bases from V and 3 bases from J, with 15 bases between. There are 16 residues in the CDR3.

This clonotype was counted ten times or more. This sequence joins TRBV20-1 and TRBJ2-7; 10 bases are a match to TRBD1. CDR1 and CDR2 from the germline V gene are DFQATT and SNEGSKA (reference sequence). CDR3 length: 13 residues. The junction had 7 bases not matched to a gene; V was cut back by 6 bases and J by 5 bases. The DNA of the CDR3 is TGCAGTGCCAAGACAGGGGGCATCGACGAGCAGTACTTC. It encodes CSAKTGGIDEQYF.

V is TRBV28 and J is TRBJ1-1; no firm D call. Germline CDR1 reads MDHEN; CDR2 reads SYDVKM. V dropped 2 bases and J dropped 1 base, with 8 bases sitting between them. This CDR3 is built from 14 residues. CDR3 sequence reads: CASSLEFRNTEAFF. DNA for the CDR3: TGTGCCAGCAGTTTAGAGTTTCGGAACACTGAAGCTTTCTTT.

V is TRBV29-1 and J is TRBJ2-1; D might be TRBD1 (5 bases). Trimming took 3 bases from V and 5 from J, leaving 14 bases between them. The germline V gene has CDR1 SQVTM and CDR2 ANQGSEA. The CDR3 totals 14 residues. CDR3 residues: CSVDYSWGDNEQFF. The CDR3, as DNA: TGCAGCGTTGACTATTCTTGGGGCGACAATGAGCAGTTCTTC.

This clonotype has just a few counts. V gene TRBV4-1 combines with J gene TRBJ1-4; D might be TRBD1 (5 bases). CDR3 length: 14 residues. CDR1 MGHRA and CDR2 YSYEKL come from the germline V gene. Trimming cost V 5 bases and J 5 bases, with 12 bases left between them. CDR3 protein: CASSTYRDNEKLFF. CDR3 nucleotide sequence: TGCGCCAGCAGCACCTACCGGGACAATGAAAAACTGTTTTTT.

The chain uses TRBV3-1 and TRBJ1-6; no clear D. CDR1 LGHDT and CDR2 YNNKEL come from the germline V gene (reference sequence). The CDR3 contains 17 residues. Deletions cut 0 bases from V and 0 bases from J, with 9 bases between. The CDR3 loop reads CASSQEEANSYNSPLHF. In DNA, the CDR3 is TGTGCCAGCAGCCAAGAAGAGGCGAACTCCTATAATTCACCCCTCCACTTT.

This chain joins TRBV12-3 or TRBV12-4 and TRBJ2-1; maybe TRBD1 (6 bases). V lost 4 bases and J 11 bases, leaving 12 bases between the germline ends. The CDR3 runs to 12 residues. CDR3 amino acids: CASSSIRDKQFF. CDR3 DNA: TGTGCCAGCAGTTCCATCCGGGACAAGCAGTTCTTC.

The chain is built from TRBV29-1 and TRBJ2-1; 11 bases agree with TRBD2. The CDR3 is made up of 17 amino acids. Germline assignment: CDR1 SQVTM and CDR2 ANQGSEA. V lost 6 bases and J lost 0; bases outside the gene matches: 10. The CDR3 sequence: CSVHPSGTSGSYNEQFF. The DNA for the CDR3 is TGCAGCGTGCATCCATCCGGGACTAGCGGCTCCTACAATGAGCAGTTCTTC.

The chain couples TRBV29-1 to TRBJ2-2; the D gene is possibly TRBD2 (5 bases). There are 11 residues in the CDR3. Germline V CDR1 and CDR2: SQVTM, ANQGSEA. Trimming stripped 4 bases from V and 5 bases from J, with 5 bases between. This CDR3 is CSVAGTGELFF. The DNA of the CDR3 is TGCAGCGTTGCGGGAACCGGGGAGCTGTTTTTT.

This chain uses TRBV19 with TRBJ1-1; D unclear. Germline CDR1 reads LNHDA; CDR2 reads SQIVND (reference sequence). Trimming pared 3 bases from V and 3 bases from J, leaving 11 bases between. CDR3 length equals 14 residues. The CDR3 coding sequence is TGTGCCAGTAGTATTGGGGAAGGTGACACTGAAGCTTTCTTT. Protein product: CASSIGEGDTEAFF.

This clonotype was counted many times. The junction departs from the called germline gene at one end, perhaps through a read error. This chain joins TRBV5-1 and TRBJ1-1; D is possibly TRBD1 (5 bases). From germline, CDR1 is SGHRS and CDR2 YFSETQ. The CDR3 runs 14 residues. The CDR3 spells CASSSGTANTEAFF. The CDR3 nucleotides are TGTGCCAGCAGTTCAGGGACGGCCAACACTGAAGCTTTCTTT.

The rearrangement uses TRBV20-1 and TRBJ1-4; D uncertain. Trimming took 8 bases from V and 4 from J, leaving 14 bases between them. Per germline, CDR1 DFQATT and CDR2 SNEGSKA (reference sequence). The CDR3 is 13 amino acids. The CDR3 coding sequence is TGCAGTAGCCCGGGTGCGGATAATGAAAAACTGTTTTTT. It encodes CSSPGADNEKLFF.

The rearrangement joins TRBV24-1 to TRBJ2-5, with 7 nucleotides matching TRBD1. This CDR3 region has 13 residues. V shed 7 bases, J shed 2 bases, and the junction held 3 bases outside the gene matches. Germline assignment: CDR1 KGHDR and CDR2 SFDVKD. For the CDR3, the DNA is TGTGCCACCAGCGACAGGGTACAAGAGACCCAGTACTTC. Translated, it gives CATSDRVQETQYF.